The clone carrying this T cell receptor (beta chain) was seen repeatedly, ten times or more. What it binds is not known. The data stem from a study of T cells in Graves' hyperthyroidism and ophthalmopathy. Study overall: The blood sample was taken at first diagnosis, before treatment began.

TCR beta CDR3 region amplification was performed from RNA transcripts. A set of HTBI primers served as the primers for a first-round RT-PCR of the TCR CDR3. TCRdb reanalysed the multiplex PCR reads using MiXCR and keeps one entry per CDR3 protein. The data show some 380,000 distinct CDR3 sequences, approximately 15% seen once. V was clipped by 5 bases and J by 5 bases, with 15 bases between them. The V gene's germline CDR1 is SGHRS and CDR2 YFSETQ. The CDR3 sequence is 14 residues long. General study points: The model identified upcoming ophthalmopathy a median approximately six months ahead of onset. Ophthalmopathy was distinguished from stable hyperthyroidism by 13 V-J signatures. Most thyroid-expanded clonotypes above 0.001 were also found in blood.

Sequenced sample: blood. This TCR was sampled from a man aged 25 to 40 with Graves' hyperthyroidism that later progressed to Graves' ophthalmopathy. This sequence joins TRBV5-1 and TRBJ2-3, with D perhaps assigned TRBD1 or TRBD2 (6 bases each). The CDR3 DNA is TGCGCCAGCAGTAAGGGGGGCCAAAGAGATACGCAGTATTTT. It codes for CASSKGGQRDTQYF.